Below are 16 T cell receptor beta chains sequenced from a single sample in a study of blood T cell repertoires in COVID-19. Profiling relied on immunoSEQ multiplex PCR, and the TCRdb table lists in-frame clones only, not all of them. The sample has 130,000 to 150,000 clones; roughly four fifths are singletons. Sequencing was carried out using peripheral blood. Receptors were obtained from a human donor with acute or convalescent COVID-19. The donor label of this sample is uncertain.

The chain is built from TRBV9 and TRBJ1-1, with TRBD1 as a possible D gene (5 bases). The CDR3 runs 13 residues. Germline CDR1 SGDLS, CDR2 YYNGEE. V gave up 2 bases and J gave up 6 bases, with 11 bases separating them. CDR3 protein: CASSVGIGAEAFF. CDR3 nucleotide sequence: TGTGCCAGCAGCGTTGGGATAGGGGCTGAAGCTTTCTTT.

The V gene is TRBV6-1, the J gene TRBJ2-7; TRBD1 aligns across 9 bases. V shed 6 bases and J 2 bases; nucleotides not matched to a gene: 8. This CDR3 is built from 15 residues. The germline gives CDR1 MNHNS, CDR2 SASEGT. In nucleotides, the CDR3 is TGTGCCAGCAGCGGAGGACAGGGGCCGACCTACGAGCAGTACGTC. Translation gives CASSGGQGPTYEQYV.

This clone was observed a few times. The V gene is TRBV24-1, the J gene TRBJ2-5, with 9 bases lining up with TRBD1. Looked up from germline, CDR1 is KGHDR and CDR2 is SFDVKD. This CDR3 contains 12 residues. V lost 9 bases and J lost 2; bases outside the gene matches: 0. The CDR3 region has the DNA TGTGCCACCGGGACAGGGCAAGAGACCCAGTACTTC. Translation gives CATGTGQETQYF.

J is TRBJ2-7 and V is TRBV19; 7 nucleotides agree with TRBD1. Germline V CDR1 and CDR2: LNHDA, SQIVND (reference sequence). This CDR3 has 13 residues. The V gene end was trimmed by 4 bases and the J gene end by 3 bases; junction bases not matched to a gene: 3. This CDR3 reads CASSTRQGYEQYV. CDR3 nucleotide sequence: TGTGCCAGTAGTACTCGACAGGGCTACGAGCAGTACGTC.

The gene calls are TRBV27 and TRBJ2-1; D may be TRBD1 (5 bases). In germline, CDR1 is MNHEY, CDR2 SMNVEV (reference sequence). V was cut by 0 bases and J by 7 bases, with 7 bases left in between. CDR3 length: 13 amino acids. CDR3 amino acids: CASSLSGVNEQFF. DNA of the CDR3: TGTGCCAGCAGTTTATCAGGGGTGAATGAGCAGTTCTTC.

This clone was detected only a few times. The CDR3 DNA is TGTGCCAGCAGCGCCGCGGGCTACAATGAGCAGTTCTTC. Its protein product is CASSAAGYNEQFF. This chain connects TRBV3-1 (or the pseudogene TRBV3-2) to TRBJ2-1, with TRBD2 as a possible D gene (5 bases). Germline-derived CDR1 and CDR2 are LGHDT and YNNKEL (reference sequence). This CDR3 is built from 13 residues. The V and J ends lost 5 bases and 3 bases respectively, with 8 bases between them.

The chain uses TRBV24-1 and TRBJ1-1, with D hard to call. Germline V CDR1 and CDR2: KGHDR, SFDVKD. This CDR3 region has 16 residues. V lost 4 bases to trimming and J lost 8 bases, with 22 bases between them. CDR3 DNA sequence: TGTGCCACCAGTGACCACGTCGTGCCCGGGGAAAGGGAAGCTTTCTTT. Its protein product is CATSDHVVPGEREAFF.

This chain connects TRBV6-5 to TRBJ1-3, with 7 nucleotides matching TRBD1. Germline CDR1 is MNHEY and CDR2 is SVGAGI. Trimming at V came to 0 bases and at J to 0 bases, leaving 2 bases not matched to a gene. CDR3 length: 16 amino acids. CDR3 loop: CASSYSTGTSGNTIYF. CDR3 bases: TGTGCCAGCAGTTACTCGACAGGGACCTCTGGAAACACCATATATTTT.

The chain links TRBV27 to TRBJ1-2, with 8 bases that match TRBD1. The CDR3 consists of 15 residues. Germline CDR1 is MNHEY and CDR2 is SMNVEV (reference sequence). V was pared by 2 bases and J by 1 base, with 3 bases of the junction left unmatched. The CDR3 sequence: CASSLKTGDNYGYTF. CDR3 bases: TGTGCCAGCAGTTTAAAGACAGGGGATAACTATGGCTACACCTTC.

This clone appeared once. The gene calls are TRBV19 and TRBJ1-1; tentative D call: TRBD1 (5 bases). This CDR3 comprises 15 residues. V was pared by 5 bases and J by 1 base, with 14 bases between. Germline values: CDR1 LNHDA, CDR2 SQIVND (reference sequence). The CDR3 protein is CASSLLTATNTEAFF. CDR3 coding DNA: TGTGCCAGTAGTCTCCTGACAGCAACGAACACTGAAGCTTTCTTT.

The V call is TRBV27, the J call TRBJ1-1; D perhaps matches TRBD1 (6 bases). The CDR3 covers 14 residues. The V end lost 1 base, the J end lost 4 bases, and 10 bases lay between the germline ends. Per germline, CDR1 MNHEY and CDR2 SMNVEV (reference sequence). CDR3 in DNA: TGTGCCAGCAGTTTATTACAGGGAATCACTGAAGCTTTCTTT. The encoded protein is CASSLLQGITEAFF.

This clone came up once. V is TRBV7-3 and J is TRBJ2-1; tentative D call: TRBD1 (6 bases). Germline assignment: CDR1 SGHTA and CDR2 FQGTGA. The CDR3 extends over 13 amino acids. Between the trimmed V and J ends, which lost 2 bases and 10 bases, there was a span of 12 bases. CDR3 nucleotide sequence: TGTGCCAGCAGCTTAGGGGGCGCTGGGGAGCAGTTCTTC. This codes for CASSLGGAGEQFF.

V usage is TRBV5-1 and J usage is TRBJ2-3; D is unresolved. V shed 0 bases and J shed 1 base, with 9 bases lying between them. Per germline, CDR1 SGHRS and CDR2 YFSETQ. CDR3 length: 15 residues. The CDR3 DNA follows: TGCGCCAGCAGCTTGGGCGGAATTGGCACAGATACGCAGTATTTT. This codes for CASSLGGIGTDTQYF.

A single count supports this clone. V is TRBV7-9 and J is TRBJ2-1; D call uncertain. V lost 5 bases to trimming and J lost 4 bases, with 6 bases between them. Germline CDR1 SEHNR, CDR2 FQNEAQ (reference sequence). The CDR3 contains 12 residues. CDR3 in amino acids: CASSPYYNEQFF. CDR3 sequence (DNA): TGTGCCAGCAGCCCGTATTACAATGAGCAGTTCTTC.

The rearrangement uses TRBV10-3 and TRBJ1-4, with a tentative D call TRBD1 (6 bases). Deletions cut 4 bases from V and 0 bases from J, with 12 bases between. The CDR3 sequence is 16 residues long. The germline CDR1 and CDR2 sequences are ENHRY and SYGVKD. The CDR3 DNA reads TGTGCCATCAGTGCAGGGGTCGAAGCAACTAATGAAAAACTGTTTTTT. Protein sequence: CAISAGVEATNEKLFF.

This chain links TRBV29-1 with TRBJ1-1; 8 bases match TRBD1. The V gene's germline CDR1 is SQVTM and CDR2 ANQGSEA. The CDR3 contains 12 residues. Trimming at V came to 6 bases and at J to 7 bases, leaving 7 bases not matched to a gene. The CDR3: CSVTTGGGEAFF. The CDR3 nucleotides read TGCAGCGTCACCACAGGGGGTGGTGAAGCTTTCTTT.